Detailed here is one T cell receptor beta chain. Its antigen is undetermined. This sample was included in a study of T cells in localized non-small cell lung cancer. Sequenced by immunoSEQ multiplex PCR; TCRdb stores in-frame clones only, minus some. The sample lists about 7,000 clones; 50% were seen once. V was trimmed by 0 bases and J by 7 bases, leaving 9 bases between them. Per germline, CDR1 SQVTM and CDR2 ANQGSEA. This CDR3 is 12 amino acids long. General study points: T cell clonality was highest in uninvolved adjacent lung, above tumor.

The receptor was derived from a female donor older than 55 with stage I lung adenocarcinoma. The V gene is TRBV29-1, the J gene TRBJ1-2; unclear D gene. Sequencing was performed on lymph node tissue, taken before any cancer treatment. CDR3 nucleotides: TGCAGCGTTGAAGATCGAGGGTTTGGCTACACCTTC. Translation: CSVEDRGFGYTF.